Listed here are 23 T cell receptor beta chains from one sample, sequenced in a study of T-cell reconstitution after alpha-beta-depleted transplantation in children. Preparation of the TCRbeta library used unique molecular identifiers. TCRdb analysed the PCR reads with MiXCR anew, one entry per CDR3 protein. The sample includes 200,000 to 300,000 distinct CDR3 sequences, roughly 8% of them seen just once. The material sequenced was PBMCs, mostly from graft donor cells, taken 180 days after TCRalphabeta/CD19-depleted stem cell transplant. All receptors come from a male patient younger than 18 who had a stem cell transplant for acute lymphoblastic leukemia, so the T cells may come from the graft donor.

This clonotype was seen at least ten times. The CDR3 DNA follows: TGTGCCAGCAGTTACAGCCGCTCTGGGGCCAACGTCCTGACTTTC. Its translation is CASSYSRSGANVLTF. V gene TRBV6-5 combines with J gene TRBJ2-6; D uncertain. There are 15 residues in the CDR3. V was clipped by 2 bases and J by 0 bases, with 5 bases between them. CDR1 and CDR2 from the germline V gene are MNHEY and SVGAGI.

This clonotype was recorded many times. The rearrangement uses TRBV29-1 and TRBJ1-1, with D possibly being TRBD1 (5 bases). The CDR3 is 14 residues long. Trimming removed 1 base at V and 1 base at J, with 10 bases between. Germline CDR1 and CDR2: SQVTM and ANQGSEA. The CDR3 region is CSVEVTQGNTEAFF. As DNA, the CDR3 is TGCAGCGTTGAAGTTACCCAGGGGAACACTGAAGCTTTCTTT.

The sample holds many counts of this clonotype. The V gene is TRBV4-3, the J gene TRBJ2-3; TRBD2 aligns across 12 bases. This CDR3 region has 16 residues. Looked up from germline, CDR1 is LGHNA and CDR2 is YSLEER. V was clipped by 0 bases and J by 5 bases; unmatched bases: 3. As DNA, the CDR3 is TGCGCCAGCAGCCAAGAAGGACTAGCGGGACAAGATACGCAGTATTTT. Translating it yields CASSQEGLAGQDTQYF.

This clonotype was detected many times. This chain connects TRBV6-2 or TRBV6-3 to TRBJ2-2; D might be TRBD1 or TRBD2, each matching 5 bases. Trimming took off 0 bases at V and 5 bases at J, with 7 bases between the two ends. Germline values: CDR1 MNHEY, CDR2 SVGEGT. The CDR3 runs to 14 residues. The CDR3 DNA is TGTGCCAGCAGTTACTCGAGGGGAACCGGGGAGCTGTTTTTT. It is translated as CASSYSRGTGELFF.

This clonotype turned up a few times. The J gene is TRBJ1-1, the V gene TRBV12-2; the table's D call, TRBD1, was not checked against the DNA. TRBV12-2 is listed as a pseudogene. The CDR3 sequence is 16 residues long. In nucleotides, the CDR3 is TGTGCAAGTCGCTTAGCGAAGGGGGAGCGAAACACTGAAGCTTTCTTT. It codes for CASRLAKGERNTEAFF.

The V gene is TRBV7-6, the J gene TRBJ2-2; tentative D call: TRBD1 (5 bases). Germline lookup yields CDR1 SGHVS and CDR2 FNYEAQ. Trimming took 0 bases from V and 9 from J, leaving 20 bases between them. The CDR3 extends over 17 amino acids. CDR3 DNA: TGTGCCAGCAGCTTAGCTCTTTCACCTGGACCGGACAGGGAGCTGTTTTTT. Translated: CASSLALSPGPDRELFF.

This clonotype was seen ten or more times. This chain uses TRBV3-1 with TRBJ2-5; TRBD2 agrees at 16 bases. The germline CDR1 and CDR2 sequences are LGHDT and YNNKEL (reference sequence). J gave up 6 bases and V 5 bases, and 9 bases lay outside the gene matches. There are 17 residues in the CDR3. The CDR3 region is CASSLGTSGRAGKTQYF. The CDR3 DNA reads as TGTGCCAGCAGCTTAGGGACTAGCGGGAGGGCCGGTAAGACCCAGTACTTC.

The sample holds many counts of this clonotype. The V call is TRBV20-1, the J call TRBJ2-5; D not certain. In germline, CDR1 is DFQATT, CDR2 SNEGSKA (reference sequence). Trimming stripped 3 bases from V and 3 bases from J, with 17 bases between. The CDR3 has 15 amino acids. This CDR3 reads CSASERKAREETQYF. The DNA for the CDR3 is TGCAGTGCTAGCGAACGTAAGGCCAGAGAAGAGACCCAGTACTTC.

There are many counts of this clonotype. This chain uses TRBV5-1 with TRBJ2-6; 8 nucleotides align to TRBD1. Germline V gives CDR1 SGHRS, CDR2 YFSETQ. The CDR3 spans 15 residues. V dropped 6 bases and J dropped 4; count of bases not matched to a gene: 6. Written as DNA, the CDR3 is TGCGCCAGCACCAGGACAGGGAACGGGGCCAACGTCCTGACTTTC. It codes for CASTRTGNGANVLTF. The whole variable domain, filled in from reference TRBV5-1 and TRBJ2-6, reads KAGVTQTPRYLIKTRGQQVTLSCSPISGHRSVSWYQQTPGQGLQFLFEYFSETQRNKGNFPGRFSGRQFSNSRSEMNVSTLELGDSALYLCASTRTGNGANVLTFGAGSRLTVL.

There are many counts of this clonotype. The rearrangement uses TRBV24-1 and TRBJ2-1; 7 bases map to TRBD2. Germline V gene lookup returns CDR1 KGHDR and CDR2 SFDVKD. V was pared by 5 bases and J by 9 bases, with 9 bases of the junction left unmatched. The CDR3 length is 14 residues. For the CDR3, the DNA is TGTGCCACCAGTGGGGGCGGGAGCTACGGTGAGCAGTTCTTC. This encodes CATSGGGSYGEQFF.

In its sample, this clonotype was seen many times. The chain links TRBV20-1 to TRBJ1-5; 8 bases align to TRBD1. CDR3 size: 14 residues. Trimming removed 4 bases from V and 1 base from J; junction bases left unmatched: 3. Germline assignment: CDR1 DFQATT and CDR2 SNEGSKA (reference sequence). CDR3 DNA sequence: TGCAGTGCTACGACAGGGGTGAGCAATCAGCCCCAGCATTTT. This encodes CSATTGVSNQPQHF.

This clonotype was seen once. This chain links TRBV2 with TRBJ1-2; D is unresolved. The CDR3 totals 16 residues. The germline gives CDR1 SNHLY, CDR2 FYNNEI. V lost 6 bases and J lost 4, with 21 bases in between. CDR3 region: CASSYTTGDASYGYTF. CDR3 in DNA: TGTGCCAGCAGCTATACTACGGGCGACGCCAGCTATGGCTACACCTTC.

There are many counts of this clonotype. This chain links TRBV9 with TRBJ2-5, with D maybe TRBD2 (5 bases). This CDR3 region has 13 residues. The V gene lost 2 bases and the J gene lost 1 base, with 6 bases spanning the gap. The V gene's germline CDR1 is SGDLS and CDR2 YYNGEE. The CDR3 bases are TGTGCCAGCAGCGTTAGCGTCCAAGAGACCCAGTACTTC. This encodes CASSVSVQETQYF.

In its sample, this clonotype was seen many times. The chain has TRBV9 and TRBJ2-3; D gene unclear. The germline CDR1 and CDR2 sequences are SGDLS and YYNGEE. This CDR3 is built from 12 residues. The germline V and J ends were trimmed by 2 bases and 3 bases, with 4 bases remaining between them. The CDR3, as DNA: TGTGCCAGCAGCGTCCTGACAGATACGCAGTATTTT. Amino acids: CASSVLTDTQYF.

This clonotype was counted ten times or more. The chain employs TRBV20-1 and TRBJ1-2, with D unclear. Germline V lookup: CDR1 DFQATT, CDR2 SNEGSKA (reference sequence). CDR3 length: 12 amino acids. Trimming pared 3 bases from V and 4 bases from J, leaving 9 bases between. CDR3 sequence: CSASGVPYGYTF. The CDR3 DNA reads as TGCAGTGCTAGCGGGGTTCCCTATGGCTACACCTTC.

Ten or more counts support this clonotype. V usage is TRBV20-1 and J usage is TRBJ2-5; D may be TRBD2 (5 bases). The CDR3 loop spans 13 amino acids. Trimming removed 1 base at V and 3 bases at J, with 9 bases between. The V gene's germline CDR1 is DFQATT and CDR2 SNEGSKA (reference sequence). The CDR3 coding sequence is TGCAGTGCTAGAGCGGCGGGTAAAGAGACCCAGTACTTC. This codes for CSARAAGKETQYF.

This clonotype came up many times. J is TRBJ1-6 and V is TRBV20-1, with D maybe TRBD1 (6 bases). Germline values: CDR1 DFQATT, CDR2 SNEGSKA (reference sequence). The length of the CDR3 is 17 residues. Trimming removed 2 bases from V and 8 bases from J, with 22 bases in between. In DNA, the CDR3 is TGCAGTGCTAGATCCTTCTTCGAGTGGGGGGCGGATTCACCCCTCCACTTT. Translated, it gives CSARSFFEWGADSPLHF.

The sample holds many counts of this clonotype. The chain uses TRBV12-3 or TRBV12-4 and TRBJ2-7, with a weak D call TRBD1 (6 bases). Trimming cost V 5 bases and J 5 bases, with 13 bases left between them. The CDR3 runs 13 residues. The CDR3 DNA reads TGTGCCAGCAGTACCCAGGGGAAACACGAGCAGTACTTC. Amino acid sequence: CASSTQGKHEQYF.

This clonotype was observed at least ten times. The V and J genes are TRBV29-1 and TRBJ2-5; 7 bases match TRBD1. V was pared by 5 bases and J by 2 bases, with 5 bases of the junction left unmatched. CDR3 length equals 13 residues. Germline CDR1 SQVTM, CDR2 ANQGSEA. Here the CDR3 DNA reads TGCAGCGTTCCAAGGGGGCCTCAAGAGACCCAGTACTTC. Protein sequence: CSVPRGPQETQYF. The full variable domain, with the rest looked up from reference TRBV29-1 and TRBJ2-5, is SAVISQKPSRDICQRGTSLTIQCQVDSQVTMMFWYRQQPGQSLTLIATANQGSEATYESGFVIDKFPISRPNLTFSTLTVSNMSPEDSSIYLCSVPRGPQETQYFGPGTRLLVL.

This clonotype was detected many times. The chain joins TRBV4-2 to TRBJ1-1, with TRBD1 identical over 9 bases. With V trimmed by 1 base and J by 6 bases, 3 bases remained unmatched. This CDR3 region has 14 residues. Germline V CDR1 and CDR2: LGHNA, YNFKEQ. The CDR3 region is CASSQGQGGPEAFF. DNA of the CDR3: TGTGCCAGCAGCCAAGGACAGGGGGGGCCTGAAGCTTTCTTT.

This clonotype was counted at least ten times. The chain joins TRBV12-3 or TRBV12-4 to TRBJ1-1; no clear D gene. CDR3 length: 15 amino acids. V lost 4 bases, J lost 0 bases, and 12 bases lay in between. CDR3 sequence reads: CASSWRSIMNTEAFF. CDR3 coding DNA: TGTGCCAGCAGTTGGCGGTCAATTATGAACACTGAAGCTTTCTTT.

This clonotype was observed at least ten times. The chain joins TRBV12-3 or TRBV12-4 to TRBJ1-6; 7 nucleotides align to TRBD1. Unmatched junction bases numbered 3, after V lost 5 bases and J lost 5 bases. The CDR3 runs 14 residues. The CDR3 sequence: CASSGTANNSPLHF. The CDR3 region has the DNA TGTGCCAGCAGTGGGACAGCTAATAATTCACCCCTCCACTTT.

This clonotype showed up many times. This chain links TRBV5-1 with TRBJ1-1; TRBD1 is a possible D gene (5 bases). The ends were cut back, 2 bases at V and 3 bases at J, with 11 bases in the middle. The CDR3 runs 14 residues. Germline CDR1 is SGHRS and CDR2 is YFSETQ. CDR3 sequence: CASSFFQGDTEAFF. As DNA, the CDR3 is TGCGCCAGCAGCTTCTTCCAGGGAGACACTGAAGCTTTCTTT.